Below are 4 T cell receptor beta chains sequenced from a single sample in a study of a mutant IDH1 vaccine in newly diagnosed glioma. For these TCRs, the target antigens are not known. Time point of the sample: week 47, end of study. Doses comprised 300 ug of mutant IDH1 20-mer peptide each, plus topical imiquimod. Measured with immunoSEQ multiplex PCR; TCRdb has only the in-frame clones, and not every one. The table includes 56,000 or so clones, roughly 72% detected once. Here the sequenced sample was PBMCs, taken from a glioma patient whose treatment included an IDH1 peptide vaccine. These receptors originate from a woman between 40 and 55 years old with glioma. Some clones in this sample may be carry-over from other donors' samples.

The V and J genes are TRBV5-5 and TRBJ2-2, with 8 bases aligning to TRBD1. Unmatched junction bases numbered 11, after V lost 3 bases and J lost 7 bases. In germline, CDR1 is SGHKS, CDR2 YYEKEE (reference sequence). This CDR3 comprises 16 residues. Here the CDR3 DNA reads TGTGCCAGCAGCTCGAGGGCGGACAGGGTAAACGGGGAGCTGTTTTTT. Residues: CASSSRADRVNGELFF.

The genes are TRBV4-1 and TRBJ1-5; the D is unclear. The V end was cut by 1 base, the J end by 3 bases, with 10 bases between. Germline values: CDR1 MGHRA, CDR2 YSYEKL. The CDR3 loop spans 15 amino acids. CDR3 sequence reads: CASSQGGGNNQPQHF. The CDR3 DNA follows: TGCGCCAGCAGCCAAGGGGGAGGGAACAATCAGCCCCAGCATTTT.

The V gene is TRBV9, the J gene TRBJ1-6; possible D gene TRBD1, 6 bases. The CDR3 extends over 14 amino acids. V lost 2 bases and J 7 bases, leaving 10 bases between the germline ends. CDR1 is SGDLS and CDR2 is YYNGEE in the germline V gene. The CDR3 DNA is TGTGCCAGCAGCGTTGGGCAGGGGAATTCACCCCTCCACTTT. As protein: CASSVGQGNSPLHF.

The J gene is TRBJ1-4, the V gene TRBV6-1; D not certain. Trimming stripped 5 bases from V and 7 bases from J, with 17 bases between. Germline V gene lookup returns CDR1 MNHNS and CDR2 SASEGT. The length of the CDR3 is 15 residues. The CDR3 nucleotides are TGTGCCAGCAGTTTTCCATCCGCCCGGCCTGAAAAACTGTTTTTT. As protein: CASSFPSARPEKLFF.